The 15 T cell receptor beta chains in this list originate from one sample, sequenced in a study of response to subunit inactivated influenza vaccine. TCRdb ran MiXCR on the RT-PCR reads and lists one entry per CDR3 protein. The data hold 710,000 or so distinct CDR3 sequences, with 15% to 18% observed a single time. This material consisted of PBMCs from blood, taken roughly 12 days after vaccination. All receptors derive from a man in his forties or fifties who received an inactivated influenza vaccine.

The rearrangement links TRBV12-3 or TRBV12-4 to TRBJ2-3; D may correspond to TRBD1 or TRBD2 (5 bases each). There are 16 residues in the CDR3. V was cut by 5 bases and J by 6 bases, with 21 bases left in between. CDR3 in amino acids: CASSQIGTALVDTQYF. Written as DNA, the CDR3 is TGTGCCAGCAGTCAGATTGGGACCGCCTTGGTTGATACGCAGTATTTT.

This clonotype was counted between two and nine times. The genes are TRBV27 and TRBJ2-4; D not resolved. This CDR3 is built from 11 residues. Germline V gene data show CDR1 as MNHEY and CDR2 as SMNVEV (reference sequence). This CDR3 reads CGSGAKNIQYF. In DNA, the CDR3 is TGTGGAAGTGGGGCCAAAAACATTCAGTACTTC.

V usage is TRBV7-9 and J usage is TRBJ1-2, with a possible D match to TRBD1 (6 bases). CDR3 length equals 13 residues. The germline CDR1 and CDR2 sequences are SEHNR and FQNEAQ (reference sequence). Trimming took 3 bases from V and 7 from J, leaving 12 bases between them. CDR3 sequence: CASSFSQGIGYTF. CDR3 nucleotides: TGTGCCAGCAGCTTTTCCCAGGGGATTGGCTACACCTTC.

V usage is TRBV28 and J usage is TRBJ1-5; 12 nucleotides line up with TRBD1. Germline CDR1 MDHEN, CDR2 SYDVKM. Trimming removed 2 bases from V and 4 bases from J; junction bases left unmatched: 3. This CDR3 spans 16 amino acids. The CDR3 region is CASSLGTGGRNQPQHF. The CDR3 coding sequence is TGTGCCAGCAGTTTAGGGACAGGGGGCAGAAATCAGCCCCAGCATTTT.

The chain links TRBV12-3 or TRBV12-4 to TRBJ2-2; D ambiguous. V lost 3 bases, J lost 9 bases, and 8 bases lay in between. The CDR3 totals 12 residues. The CDR3 here is CASSFGLRELFF. CDR3 nucleotide sequence: TGTGCCAGCAGTTTCGGGCTACGGGAGCTGTTTTTT.

In DNA form, the CDR3 reads TGTGCCAGCAGCCCGGGACACGTCTTTAGCACAGATACGCAGTATTTT. Translated, it gives CASSPGHVFSTDTQYF. This chain joins TRBV5-5 and TRBJ2-3, with TRBD1 as a possible D gene (6 bases). This CDR3 region has 16 residues. Germline-derived CDR1 and CDR2 are SGHKS and YYEKEE (reference sequence). The ends were cut back, 4 bases at V and 0 bases at J, with 15 bases in the middle.

This rearrangement joins TRBV13 to TRBJ2-7; 10 bases are shared with TRBD1. V was clipped by 3 bases and J by 2 bases; unmatched bases: 13. This CDR3 is 18 amino acids long. CDR1 and CDR2 from the germline V gene are PRHDT and FYEKMQ (reference sequence). The CDR3 loop reads CASSLSRDRGPAAYEQYF. The CDR3 DNA is TGTGCCAGCAGCTTGTCCCGGGACAGGGGTCCCGCCGCCTACGAGCAGTACTTC.

This clonotype was found a few times. The rearrangement links TRBV7-9 to TRBJ2-7, with TRBD1 as a possible D gene (5 bases). This CDR3 is 13 amino acids long. Trimming took 5 bases from V and 2 from J, leaving 10 bases between them. Per the germline V gene, CDR1 is SEHNR and CDR2 is FQNEAQ (reference sequence). CDR3 sequence: CASSRPTAYEQYF. CDR3 nucleotides: TGTGCCAGCAGCCGCCCGACAGCCTACGAGCAGTACTTC.

This clonotype was found many times. The gene calls are TRBV12-3 or TRBV12-4 and TRBJ1-5; D is uncertain. V was clipped by 6 bases and J by 1 base, with 7 bases between them. This CDR3 spans 13 amino acids. Here the CDR3 DNA reads TGTGCCAGCAGCTTGACGAGCAATCAGCCCCAGCATTTT. This sequence encodes CASSLTSNQPQHF.

This clonotype was counted only a few times. The rearrangement links TRBV5-1 to TRBJ1-4; D ambiguous. The V gene lost 0 bases and the J gene lost 6 bases, with 6 bases spanning the gap. The germline CDR1 and CDR2 sequences are SGHRS and YFSETQ. The CDR3 runs to 13 residues. CDR3 in DNA: TGCGCCAGCAGCTTGGTCACGGATGAAAAACTGTTTTTT. Its translation is CASSLVTDEKLFF. Looking up the rest from reference TRBV5-1 and TRBJ1-4 gives the full variable domain: KAGVTQTPRYLIKTRGQQVTLSCSPISGHRSVSWYQQTPGQGLQFLFEYFSETQRNKGNFPGRFSGRQFSNSRSEMNVSTLELGDSALYLCASSLVTDEKLFFGSGTQLSVL.

This clonotype was seen more than once but under ten times. The chain employs TRBV5-6 and TRBJ2-7; D ambiguous. Trimming removed 1 base from V and 2 bases from J, with 10 bases in between. The CDR3 totals 14 residues. Germline V gene data show CDR1 as SGHDT and CDR2 as YYEEEE. The CDR3 is CASSLSPYPYEQYF. The DNA for the CDR3 is TGTGCCAGCAGCTTGAGTCCATACCCCTACGAGCAGTACTTC.

There are a few counts of this clonotype. The chain uses TRBV3-1 and TRBJ1-3, with a possible D match to TRBD1 (6 bases). This CDR3 is 15 amino acids long. Germline V gene lookup returns CDR1 LGHDT and CDR2 YNNKEL (reference sequence). V lost 3 bases to trimming and J lost 2 bases, with 11 bases between them. CDR3 residues: CASSHHTGTGNTIYF. The CDR3 bases are TGTGCCAGCAGCCATCATACAGGGACTGGAAACACCATATATTTT.

This clonotype was detected only a few times. CDR3 region: CSAPPAGITDTQYF. The CDR3 DNA is TGCAGTGCACCGCCGGCGGGGATTACAGATACGCAGTATTTT. The J gene is TRBJ2-3, the V gene TRBV20-1; maybe TRBD2 (6 bases). The germline V and J ends were trimmed by 6 bases and 3 bases, with 16 bases remaining between them. Per germline, CDR1 DFQATT and CDR2 SNEGSKA (reference sequence). The CDR3 loop spans 14 amino acids.

This clonotype was picked up a small number of times. The V and J genes are TRBV5-8 and TRBJ2-2; 7 bases line up with TRBD1. This CDR3 comprises 13 residues. Unmatched junction bases numbered 2, after V lost 5 bases and J lost 4 bases. Germline loops: CDR1 SGHTS, CDR2 YDEGEE. CDR3 sequence (DNA): TGTGCCAGCAGAAACAGGGGCACCGGGGAGCTGTTTTTT. Its protein product is CASRNRGTGELFF. The full variable domain, in which reference TRBV5-8 and TRBJ2-2 provide the parts outside the CDR3, is EAGVTQSPTHLIKTRGQQATLRCSPISGHTSVYWYQQALGLGLQFLLWYDEGEERNRGNFPPRFSGRQFPNYSSELNVNALELEDSALYLCASRNRGTGELFFGEGSRLTVL.

This clonotype was counted a few times. The chain combines TRBV19 with TRBJ2-5; D might be TRBD1 (6 bases). V lost 10 bases and J lost 1, with 13 bases in between. The CDR3 length is 13 residues. Germline V gene lookup returns CDR1 LNHDA and CDR2 SQIVND (reference sequence). The DNA for the CDR3 is TGTGCCACCGCCCGGGACACCCAAGAGACCCAGTACTTC. It specifies CATARDTQETQYF. Full variable domain (outside the CDR3, taken from reference TRBV19 and TRBJ2-5): DGGITQSPKYLFRKEGQNVTLSCEQNLNHDAMYWYRQDPGQGLRLIYYSQIVNDFQKGDIAEGYSVSREKKESFPLTVTSAQKNPTAFYLCATARDTQETQYFGPGTRLLVL.